Sequencing of this TCR beta chain was carried out in a study of T cells expressing NK-cell markers. Study-level findings and limits: Similarly, these clonotypes led the CD3+CD56-NKG2C+ fraction as well in a few donors.

The TCR beta cDNA came from 5'RACE template switching with UMIs. With the 5' RACE reads reprocessed, TCRdb shows one record per CDR3 protein and no DNA. Here the sample table reports 250,000 or so distinct CDR3 sequences. As concerns this clonotype: Its target is unknown.

The source material was blood T cells: a sorted CD56 or NKG2C T cell subset, CD4+ or CD8+ T cells, or bulk PBMC T cells (not recorded which). This clonotype was obtained from a woman between 18 and 70 years old in good health.

This CDR3 is CASSLVASGGYQETQYF. The chain combines TRBV7-6 with TRBJ2-5; the TRBD2 assignment by TCRdb is unverifiable without DNA. Per the germline V gene, CDR1 is SGHVS and CDR2 is FNYEAQ. The CDR3 is 17 amino acids.